Listed below are T cell receptor beta chains from one sample, sequenced in a study of blood T cells in healthy people across ages. TCRdb fed the 5' RACE reads into MiXCR, producing one record per CDR3 protein. The table records 1.5 million to 2 million distinct CDR3 sequences, less than 50% of them present only once. The sample consisted of blood. All receptors come from a woman in her thirties or forties in good health. The CDR3 runs from the conserved cysteine through the conserved F or W. The D gene is left open where the match is weak. Part of the rows lack a size; the others show once, few, many or a class for expanded clones.

D	V	size	length	J	DNA	CDR3
.	TRBV7-6	.	15	TRBJ2-7	TGTGCCAGCAGCTTAGCGGGGGGGCAGACCTACGAGCAGTACTTC	CASSLAGGQTYEQYF
TRBD1	TRBV6-5	.	14	TRBJ1-2	TGTGCCAGCAGTACTGGGACAGCTTGGGATGGCTACACCTTC	CASSTGTAWDGYTF
.	TRBV12-3/TRBV12-4	few	15	TRBJ2-4	TGTGCCAGCAGTTTAGCCCGTTTGACCAAAAACATTCAGTACTTC	CASSLARLTKNIQYF
.	TRBV5-1	.	15	TRBJ2-1	TGCGCCAGCAGCTTGGGGACTAACCTTTACAATGAGCAGTTCTTC	CASSLGTNLYNEQFF
.	TRBV6-2/TRBV6-3	few	12	TRBJ2-7	TGTGCCAGCAGTGGACTGATCTACGAGCAGTACTTC	CASSGLIYEQYF
.	TRBV7-2	.	12	TRBJ2-1	TGTGCCAGCAGCATCGGGACCAATGAGCAGTTCTTC	CASSIGTNEQFF
TRBD2	TRBV10-3	few	15	TRBJ2-5	TGTGCCATCAGTGAGACTAGCGGGGGGTCGGAGACCCAGTACTTC	CAISETSGGSETQYF
.	TRBV27	.	17	TRBJ2-1	TGTGCCAGCAGTTTGGTCTCGACGGGCAGCTCCTACAATGAGCAGTTCTTC	CASSLVSTGSSYNEQFF
.	TRBV25-1	few	13	TRBJ1-2	TGTGCCAGCAGTGAAGCGGCAGGAGATGGCTACACCTTC	CASSEAAGDGYTF
.	TRBV19	.	17	TRBJ2-2	TGTGCCAGTCTCGACTCAGAGCTGGACAGCAACACCGGGGAGCTGTTTTTT	CASLDSELDSNTGELFF
.	TRBV3-1	many	13	TRBJ2-5	TGTGCCAGCAGCCAGGTGGAAGGAGAGACCCAGTACTTC	CASSQVEGETQYF
TRBD1	TRBV14	.	17	TRBJ2-7	TGTGCCAGCAGCCAAGATCCCCCGGGGACAGGGGGCGGCGAGCAGTACTTC	CASSQDPPGTGGGEQYF
.	TRBV27	once	14	TRBJ1-1	TGTGCCAGCAGGCTACAGGGATTTGACACTGAAGCTTTCTTT	CASRLQGFDTEAFF
.	TRBV20-1	.	12	TRBJ1-2	TGCAGTGCTAGAGTCCGGGGGTATGGCTACACCTTC	CSARVRGYGYTF
.	TRBV11-2	.	12	TRBJ2-3	TGTGCCAGCAGCCCCGCCGGTTTGACGCAGTATTTT	CASSPAGLTQYF
.	TRBV24-1	few	15	TRBJ2-3	TGTGCCACCGAGGGCGCGACTACTAGCACAGATACGCAGTATTTT	CATEGATTSTDTQYF
.	TRBV28	.	16	TRBJ2-1	TGTGCCAGCAGGACCTTCAGGAGGGCCTACGACAATGAGCAGTTCTTC	CASRTFRRAYDNEQFF
.	TRBV4-1	few	15	TRBJ2-5	TGCGCCAGCAGCCAAGATGAGGGCCGCAAAGAGACCCAGTACTTC	CASSQDEGRKETQYF